This T cell receptor beta chain was observed in a study of blood T cell repertoires in COVID-19. Clones were sequenced by immunoSEQ multiplex PCR, and TCRdb holds only the in-frame ones, with some missing. The sample contains 180,000 or so clones, over 80% of which appear only once. The CDR3 length is 14 residues. Per the germline V gene, CDR1 is SEHNR and CDR2 is FQNEAQ (reference sequence). V lost 8 bases and J 8 bases, leaving 18 bases between the germline ends. The TCR originated in a woman aged 40 to 50 with COVID-19, enrolled during active disease. Sequencing was done on a sample of peripheral blood. This rearrangement joins TRBV7-9 to TRBJ1-4, with D maybe TRBD1 (5 bases). CDR3 DNA: TGTGCCAGCCGCAGGTCGGCAGGGAAAGAAAAACTGTTTTTT. This sequence encodes CASRRSAGKEKLFF. Combining the CDR3 with reference TRBV7-9 and TRBJ1-4 gives the whole variable domain DTGVSQNPRHKITKRGQNVTFRCDPISEHNRLYWYRQTLGQGPEFLTYFQNEAQLEKSRLLSDRFSAERPKGSFSTLEIQRTEQGDSAMYLCASRRSAGKEKLFFGSGTQLSVL.